These T cell receptor beta chains were read from a single sample in a study of beta chain features in type 1 diabetes. Profiling relied on immunoSEQ multiplex PCR, and the TCRdb table lists in-frame clones only, not all of them. Of around 200,000 clones in the sample, around an eighth were seen once. Sequencing used central memory CD4+ T cells from blood. The origin of the receptors is a woman between 18 and 30 years old in good health. CDR3s include the opening cysteine and the closing phenylalanine or tryptophan. The D gene is left open where the match is weak. Not all rows give a size; the values are once, few, many and, for expanded clones, a class.

>-|TRBJ2-6|TRBV4-1|-
CASSQDEGQRANVLTF
TGCGCCAGCAGCCAAGATGAGGGCCAGAGGGCCAACGTCCTGACTTTC
>-|TRBJ2-4|TRBV7-2|-
CASSFVGVGMAKNIQYF
TGTGCCAGCAGCTTTGTGGGCGTAGGTATGGCCAAAAACATTCAGTACTTC
>-|TRBJ2-4|TRBV14|-
CASSQDGPRIDIQYF
TGTGCCAGCAGCCAAGATGGGCCTCGAATAGACATTCAGTACTTC
>TRBD2|TRBJ2-5|TRBV5-4|-
CASSLAVRREGETQYF
TGTGCCAGCAGCTTGGCCGTTCGACGGGAGGGAGAGACCCAGTACTTC
>TRBD1|TRBJ2-1|TRBV29-1|few
CSAGTGYNEQFF
TGCAGCGCCGGGACAGGGTACAATGAGCAGTTCTTC
>-|TRBJ2-1|TRBV25-1|few
CASSVALGSYNEQFF
TGTGCCAGCAGTGTTGCTCTCGGGTCCTACAATGAGCAGTTCTTC
>TRBD1|TRBJ2-7|TRBV19|few
CASSYRTGTSYEQYF
TGTGCCAGTAGTTACCGGACAGGGACCTCCTACGAGCAGTACTTC
>-|TRBJ2-1|TRBV28|-
CASSFTRGYNEQFF
TGTGCCAGCAGTTTCACCAGGGGTTACAATGAGCAGTTCTTC
>-|TRBJ2-5|TRBV18|-
CASSPGQQETQYF
TGTGCCAGCTCACCGGGACAACAAGAGACCCAGTACTTC
>TRBD1|TRBJ1-5|TRBV19|few
CASSQTGGQPQHF
TGTGCCAGTAGTCAGACAGGGGGACAGCCCCAGCATTTT
>-|TRBJ2-7|TRBV28|-
CASSRFYEQYF
TGTGCCAGCAGTCGGTTTTACGAGCAGTACTTC
>TRBD1|TRBJ2-1|TRBV6-5|-
CASSSTGGLYNEQFF
TGTGCCAGCAGCTCGACAGGGGGCCTTTACAATGAGCAGTTCTTC
>TRBD1|TRBJ2-7|TRBV6-1|many
CASSQGAYEQYF
TGTGCCAGCAGCCAGGGGGCTTACGAGCAGTACTTC
>TRBD1|TRBJ2-6|TRBV28|few
CASSPGQPFSSGANVLTF
TGTGCCAGCAGTCCGGGACAGCCCTTCAGCTCTGGGGCCAACGTCCTGACTTTC
>TRBD1|TRBJ2-3|TRBV5-1|-
CASSTRQGTDTQYF
TGCGCCAGCAGCACTCGACAGGGTACAGATACGCAGTATTTT
>TRBD1|TRBJ1-2|TRBV28|-
CASSKPRTGNYGYTF
TGTGCCAGCAGTAAACCCCGGACAGGCAACTATGGCTACACCTTC
>-|TRBJ1-2|TRBV6-1|-
CASSEAGASDGYTF
TGTGCCAGCAGTGAAGCGGGGGCATCGGATGGCTACACCTTC
>TRBD2|TRBJ2-7|TRBV15|many
CATSRSTSGGTYEQYF
TGTGCCACCAGCAGATCGACTAGCGGGGGAACCTACGAGCAGTACTTC
>TRBD1|TRBJ1-4|TRBV29-1|-
CSGGTGGEKLFF
TGCAGCGGAGGGACAGGAGGGGAAAAACTGTTTTTT
>-|TRBJ1-1|TRBV7-9|-
CASSLARLTEAFF
TGTGCCAGCAGCTTAGCGCGGCTAACCGAAGCTTTCTTT
>-|TRBJ1-5|TRBV27|few
CASSLGPLQPQHF
TGTGCCAGCAGTTTAGGCCCTCTCCAGCCCCAGCATTTT
>-|TRBJ2-1|TRBV18|few
CASSPPLVSRRQFF
TGTGCCAGCTCACCACCCCTCGTCTCGCGGAGGCAGTTCTTC
>-|TRBJ1-1|TRBV11-2|few
CASSLRRQENTEAFF
TGTGCCAGCAGCTTAAGGCGCCAGGAGAACACTGAAGCTTTCTTT
>TRBD1|TRBJ1-1|TRBV7-9|-
CASSPGQGLNTEAFF
TGTGCCAGCAGCCCCGGACAGGGGTTGAACACTGAAGCTTTCTTT
>-|TRBJ2-1|TRBV29-1|-
CSAAWGLSSYNEQFF
TGCAGCGCTGCCTGGGGACTGAGCTCCTACAATGAGCAGTTCTTC